The 21 T cell receptor beta chains below were found in one sample sequenced in a study of blood T cell repertoires in COVID-19 (dated by TCRdb to 2018 to 2020). The library was produced with the immunoSEQ multiplex PCR assay. TCRdb retrieved this table from immuneACCESS and kept in-frame rearrangements only. Not all clones are present; in checked studies, unresolved V genes account for under half, and no reason is known for the remainder. This sample is represented by 150,000 to 200,000 clones; 87% of them were singletons. The top ten hold around 10% of the sample. The source material was peripheral blood. Receptors originate from a woman aged 65 to 85 with COVID-19, enrolled during active disease.

In regard to this clone: The same CDR3 is also encoded by other DNA sequences in this sample. The chain has TRBV5-1 and TRBJ1-2; D is undetermined. V lost 2 bases to trimming and J lost 5 bases, with 7 bases between them. CDR3 length: 12 residues. Germline V gene sequence: CDR1 SGHRS, CDR2 YFSETQ. This CDR3 is CASSFGDYGYTF. In DNA, the CDR3 is TGCGCCAGCAGCTTTGGAGATTATGGCTACACCTTC.

The V call is TRBV2, the J call TRBJ1-1, with D perhaps matching TRBD1 (6 bases). CDR3 length equals 13 residues. The germline CDR1 and CDR2 sequences are SNHLY and FYNNEI. Between the trimmed V and J ends, which lost 6 bases and 4 bases, there was a span of 12 bases. The CDR3 DNA follows: TGTGCCAGCAGGAACGGGGGGCTCACTGAAGCTTTCTTT. This encodes CASRNGGLTEAFF.

The chain recombines TRBV7-2 with TRBJ1-2; TRBD1 agrees at 8 bases. CDR3 length: 14 amino acids. CDR1 is SGHTA, CDR2 FQGNSA, per germline. The trim removed 6 bases at V and 2 bases at J, leaving 5 bases unmatched. CDR3 sequence reads: CASSSGTGNYGYTF. The CDR3 DNA reads as TGTGCCAGCAGTTCCGGGACAGGAAACTATGGCTACACCTTC.

The genes are TRBV29-1 and TRBJ2-2, with D maybe TRBD1 (6 bases). The CDR3 spans 15 residues. The germline V gene encodes CDR1 SQVTM and CDR2 ANQGSEA. Trimming pared 3 bases from V and 2 bases from J, leaving 13 bases between. The CDR3 is CSVDLLTGNTGELFF. Written as DNA, the CDR3 is TGCAGCGTTGATCTGTTGACAGGAAACACCGGGGAGCTGTTTTTT.

The rearrangement uses TRBV3-1 (or the pseudogene TRBV3-2) and TRBJ2-1, with a tentative D call TRBD2 (6 bases). Trimming removed 4 bases from V and 2 bases from J, with 18 bases in between. The V gene's germline CDR1 is LGHDT and CDR2 YNNKEL (reference sequence). This CDR3 has 17 amino acids. The CDR3: CASSPHPGGVPYNEQFF. CDR3 coding DNA: TGTGCCAGCAGCCCCCACCCCGGAGGGGTTCCCTACAATGAGCAGTTCTTC.

This clone was observed a single time. The J gene is TRBJ2-2, the V gene TRBV9, with TRBD1 matching 7 bases. CDR3 size: 15 residues. The V and J ends lost 2 bases and 7 bases, in that order; junction bases with no gene match: 8. Germline V lookup: CDR1 SGDLS, CDR2 YYNGEE. The DNA of the CDR3 is TGTGCCAGCAGCGTCGAGGACAGGCCGGGCGGGGAGCTGTTTTTT. Protein product: CASSVEDRPGGELFF.

The chain couples TRBV2 to TRBJ2-3; a weak D match, TRBD1 (5 bases). CDR1 is SNHLY, CDR2 FYNNEI, per germline. This CDR3 region has 15 residues. V was pared by 6 bases and J by 6 bases, with 19 bases between. CDR3: CASRLGQGPPDTQYF. The CDR3 nucleotides read TGTGCCAGCAGATTAGGGCAGGGTCCCCCCGATACGCAGTATTTT. The whole variable domain, filled in from reference TRBV2 and TRBJ2-3, reads EPEVTQTPSHQVTQMGQEVILRCVPISNHLYFYWYRQILGQKVEFLVSFYNNEISEKSEIFDDQFSVERPDGSNFTLKIRSTKLEDSAMYFCASRLGQGPPDTQYFGPGTRLTVL.

The V and J genes are TRBV30 and TRBJ1-1, with D possibly being TRBD1 (6 bases). Germline lookup yields CDR1 GTSNPN and CDR2 SVGIG (reference sequence). The CDR3 has 11 residues. The V end lost 8 bases, the J end lost 10 bases, and 17 bases lay between the germline ends. In DNA form, the CDR3 reads TGTGCCGGTTCAGGGGCTCTCGCAGCTTTCTTT. This sequence encodes CAGSGALAAFF.

The chain uses TRBV6-6 and TRBJ1-5; perhaps TRBD1 as D (5 bases). V lost 5 bases and J lost 1, with 9 bases in between. Germline CDR1 and CDR2: MNHNY and SVGAGI (reference sequence). This CDR3 comprises 14 residues. CDR3 bases: TGTGCCAGCAGTCTAGGGGTCAGCAATCAGCCCCAGCATTTT. Its translation: CASSLGVSNQPQHF.

J is TRBJ1-1 and V is TRBV29-1, with a weak D call TRBD1 (5 bases). The CDR3 has 11 residues. CDR1 and CDR2 from the germline V gene are SQVTM and ANQGSEA. V was cut by 4 bases and J by 4 bases, with 7 bases left in between. This CDR3 is CSVVGVTEAFF. The CDR3 coding sequence is TGCAGCGTTGTAGGGGTCACTGAAGCTTTCTTT.

The rearrangement uses TRBV2 and TRBJ2-7; 9 nucleotides align to TRBD1. The CDR3 extends over 15 amino acids. Germline assignment: CDR1 SNHLY and CDR2 FYNNEI. V dropped 5 bases and J dropped 2; count of bases not matched to a gene: 7. CDR3 sequence: CASSLDRGPTYEQYF. The CDR3 nucleotides read TGTGCCAGCAGTTTGGACAGGGGTCCTACCTACGAGCAGTACTTC.

The chain recombines TRBV7-9 with TRBJ1-2, with D possibly matching TRBD1 (6 bases). Trimming took off 0 bases at V and 2 bases at J, with 10 bases between the two ends. The CDR3 extends over 15 amino acids. The germline V gene encodes CDR1 SEHNR and CDR2 FQNEAQ (reference sequence). The CDR3 sequence is CASSLALGQNYGYTF. CDR3 in DNA: TGTGCCAGCAGCTTAGCTTTAGGACAGAACTATGGCTACACCTTC.

V and J are TRBV30 and TRBJ2-3; a weak D match, TRBD2 (5 bases). The CDR3 runs to 11 residues. From germline, CDR1 is GTSNPN and CDR2 SVGIG (reference sequence). The germline V and J ends were trimmed by 3 bases and 5 bases, with 6 bases remaining between them. The CDR3 loop is CAWRRGDTQYF. CDR3 DNA sequence: TGTGCCTGGAGACGGGGAGATACGCAGTATTTT.

The chain couples TRBV5-1 to TRBJ2-2; possibly TRBD1 for D (6 bases). The V and J ends lost 4 bases and 4 bases respectively, with 14 bases between them. The CDR3 totals 15 residues. Germline CDR1 and CDR2: SGHRS and YFSETQ. The CDR3 here is CASSADRPSTGELFF. The CDR3 bases are TGCGCCAGCAGCGCCGACAGGCCGAGCACCGGGGAGCTGTTTTTT.

The V and J genes are TRBV28 and TRBJ1-2, with a possible D match to TRBD1 (5 bases). From germline, CDR1 is MDHEN and CDR2 SYDVKM. V lost 5 bases and J lost 4, with 11 bases in between. This CDR3 is 13 amino acids long. CDR3 protein: CASSQDRFYGYTF. In DNA, the CDR3 is TGTGCCAGCAGTCAAGACAGATTCTATGGCTACACCTTC.

In DNA form, the CDR3 reads TGTGCCATCAGTGAGTCGGGGGGACGTACCTACGAGCAGTACTTC. Translated, it gives CAISESGGRTYEQYF. V is TRBV10-3 and J is TRBJ2-7; weak D call: TRBD2 (6 bases). The CDR3 contains 15 residues. Trimming left V 0 bases short and J 2 bases short, with 11 bases between. Germline V gene data show CDR1 as ENHRY and CDR2 as SYGVKD.

The chain couples TRBV6-5 to TRBJ1-1; D remains unclear. CDR1 is MNHEY, CDR2 SVGAGI, per germline. This CDR3 is 14 amino acids long. V was trimmed by 5 bases and J by 8 bases, leaving 18 bases between them. This CDR3 reads CASSRGSPTQEAFF. In nucleotides, the CDR3 is TGTGCCAGCAGTCGCGGAAGTCCCACTCAAGAAGCTTTCTTT.

The chain joins TRBV21-1 to TRBJ1-1; the table's D gene call, TRBD1, was not cross checked with the DNA. TRBV21-1 is a documented pseudogene. The CDR3 spans 18 residues. This chain's CDR3 is CASSKGRTGFKLNTEAFF. The CDR3 DNA sequence: TGTGCCAGCAGCAAAGGCCGTACAGGGTTCAAGCTGAACACTGAAGCTTTCTTT.

J is TRBJ1-2 and V is TRBV7-2, with 7 nucleotides matching TRBD1. The CDR3 loop spans 14 amino acids. Looked up from germline, CDR1 is SGHTA and CDR2 is FQGNSA. The V segment lost 5 bases and the J segment 4 bases; nucleotides outside the gene matches: 7. CDR3 in DNA: TGTGCCAGCAGCCTGAGGGGGCAATTCTATGGCTACACCTTC. This codes for CASSLRGQFYGYTF. Full variable domain (missing parts from reference TRBV7-2 and TRBJ1-2): GAGVSQSPSNKVTEKGKDVELRCDPISGHTALYWYRQSLGQGLEFLIYFQGNSAPDKSGLPSDRFSAERTGGSVSTLTIQRTQQEDSAVYLCASSLRGQFYGYTFGSGTRLTVV.

The chain combines TRBV28 with TRBJ2-5; D perhaps matches TRBD2 (7 bases). The CDR3 has 15 residues. Between the trimmed V and J ends, which lost 3 bases and 5 bases, there was a span of 16 bases. Germline values: CDR1 MDHEN, CDR2 SYDVKM. CDR3 residues: CASSLPSGGSETQYF. The CDR3 bases are TGTGCCAGCAGTTTGCCCTCGGGGGGCAGTGAGACCCAGTACTTC.

This clone was observed a single time. The genes are TRBV30 and TRBJ1-6; maybe TRBD1 (6 bases). Germline V lookup: CDR1 GTSNPN, CDR2 SVGIG (reference sequence). The CDR3 extends over 13 amino acids. The ends were cut back, 5 bases at V and 8 bases at J, with 13 bases in the middle. CDR3 nucleotide sequence: TGTGCCTGGGCAGGGCAGGGGTATTCACCCCTCCACTTT. Its translation is CAWAGQGYSPLHF.